This is a list of T cell receptor beta chains from one sample in a study of T cell repertoires in cytomegalovirus infection. Their specific antigens are unknown. In TCRdb, the reads were re-called with MiXCR into one record per CDR3 protein. This sample has 700,000 to 950,000 distinct CDR3 sequences, with roughly 33% found just once. Sample: cultured CD8+ T cells from PBMCs, taken from culture after CMV antigen stimulation. The receptors shown here come from a human donor in good health (CMV status not recorded). Some clones in this sample may be carry-over from other donors' samples. The CDR3 runs from the conserved cysteine through the conserved F or W. Fields, in order: clone size, J gene, D gene, V gene, CDR3 protein, CDR3 DNA. D genes are given only for firm matches. Clone sizes are given selectively: once, few, many, or a class where the clone is expanded.

NA,TRBJ2-4,NA,TRBV20-1,CSASLAGLAKNIQYF,TGCAGTGCTAGTTTGGCGGGGTTGGCCAAAAACATTCAGTACTTC
NA,TRBJ2-7,TRBD1,TRBV5-1,CASSLIRGPYEKPNEQYF,TGCGCCAGCAGCTTGATCAGGGGGCCCTACGAAAAACCCAACGAGCAGTACTTC
many,TRBJ2-2,NA,TRBV11-2,CASSLQKEVGTGELFF,TGTGCCAGCAGCTTACAAAAAGAGGTCGGCACCGGGGAGCTGTTTTTT
many,TRBJ1-3,NA,TRBV10-2,CASSPGPGNTIYF,TGCGCCAGCAGTCCCGGGCCTGGAAACACCATATATTTT
many,TRBJ2-5,NA,TRBV7-7,CASSVGTHQETQYF,TGTGCTAGCAGCGTAGGGACACACCAAGAGACCCAGTACTTC
NA,TRBJ1-2,NA,TRBV7-8,CASSSIRSNYGYTF,TGTGCCAGCAGCTCGATCCGATCTAACTATGGCTACACCTTC
many,TRBJ1-5,NA,TRBV12-3/TRBV12-4,CASTRDHQPQHF,TGTGCCAGCACGAGGGATCATCAGCCCCAGCATTTT
many,TRBJ2-1,TRBD2,TRBV12-3/TRBV12-4,CASSLGLAGTYNEQFF,TGTGCCAGCAGCCTGGGACTAGCGGGGACCTACAATGAGCAGTTCTTC
many,TRBJ2-3,NA,TRBV7-3,CASSSPGTRTDTQYF,TGTGCCAGCAGCTCTCCAGGGACTCGCACAGATACGCAGTATTTT
NA,TRBJ2-1,TRBD2,TRBV7-3,CASSPHSGTSGVVEQFF,TGTGCCAGCAGCCCTCACTCCGGGACTAGCGGGGTCGTCGAGCAGTTCTTC
few,TRBJ2-2,NA,TRBV29-1,CSVEVDGGTGELFF,TGCAGCGTTGAAGTTGACGGAGGCACCGGGGAGCTGTTTTTT
NA,TRBJ1-2,NA,TRBV19,CVSSLTDTFYGYTF,TGTGTCAGTTCACTCACGGATACCTTTTATGGCTACACCTTC
few,TRBJ2-7,NA,TRBV19,CASSITKVSYEQYF,TGTGCCAGTAGTATAACTAAGGTATCCTACGAGCAGTACTTC
few,TRBJ1-4,NA,TRBV7-9,CASSSQDGTTNEKLFF,TGTGCCAGCAGCTCACAGGACGGTACAACTAATGAAAAACTGTTTTTT
NA,TRBJ1-5,NA,TRBV6-6,CASTSYSNQPQHF,TGTGCCAGCACCTCTTATAGCAATCAGCCCCAGCATTTT
NA,TRBJ1-1,NA,TRBV6-2/TRBV6-3,CASSGAMGPKAFF,TGTGCCAGCAGTGGAGCCATGGGGCCCAAAGCTTTCTTT
NA,TRBJ1-5,NA,TRBV7-6,CASRVGGWNQPQHF,TGTGCCAGCAGAGTAGGGGGTTGGAATCAGCCCCAGCATTTT
few,TRBJ2-3,NA,TRBV7-9,CASSPPGRTDTQYF,TGTGCCAGCAGCCCCCCGGGAAGAACAGATACGCAGTATTTT
few,TRBJ2-5,TRBD1,TRBV7-6,CASSFEQGAGETQYF,TGTGCCAGCAGCTTTGAACAGGGGGCCGGAGAGACCCAGTACTTC
NA,TRBJ1-2,NA,TRBV7-2,CASSSRSIHGYTF,TGTGCCAGCAGCTCGCGTTCAATCCATGGCTACACCTTC
few,TRBJ1-3,NA,TRBV2,CASSEALGIYSGNTIYF,TGTGCCAGCAGTGAAGCGCTAGGAATTTACTCTGGAAACACCATATATTTT
many,TRBJ1-4,NA,TRBV7-6,CASSSWTVATNEKLFF,TGTGCCAGCAGTTCCTGGACAGTTGCAACTAATGAAAAACTGTTTTTT
NA,TRBJ2-1,NA,TRBV7-3,CASSLSLNNEQFF,TGTGCCAGCAGCTTAAGTCTAAACAATGAGCAGTTCTTC
many,TRBJ2-5,NA,TRBV4-1,CASSQRETQYF,TGTGCCAGCAGCCAAAGGGAGACCCAGTACTTC